The next 13 T cell receptor beta chains were all read from a single sample in a study of T-cell memory formation after mild COVID-19. One entry per CDR3 protein, called by TCRdb with MiXCR from the 5' RACE reads. The sample carries about 400,000 distinct CDR3 sequences, about an eighth recorded once. Sequenced: PBMCs or a T cell subset sorted from them (not recorded which). These receptors were obtained from a man aged 18 to 29 who had mild COVID-19 (a few samples of this study predate the infection). Cell type and time point are not known.

The chain joins TRBV4-2 to TRBJ2-1, with D maybe TRBD1 (5 bases). In germline, CDR1 is LGHNA, CDR2 YNFKEQ. The CDR3 has 16 residues. V was cut by 0 bases and J by 8 bases, with 17 bases left in between. CDR3 sequence (DNA): TGTGCCAGCAGCCAAGATCATTCAAGGGGTGGTGATGAGCAGTTCTTC. It is translated as CASSQDHSRGGDEQFF.

This clonotype was observed a few times. The chain joins TRBV20-1 to TRBJ2-7; D uncertain. V lost 3 bases and J 5 bases, leaving 8 bases between the germline ends. The length of the CDR3 is 11 residues. Germline assignment: CDR1 DFQATT and CDR2 SNEGSKA (reference sequence). For the CDR3, the DNA is TGCAGTGCTAGGTCGGGCCACGAGCAGTACTTC. It translates to CSARSGHEQYF.

The rearrangement joins TRBV20-1 to TRBJ2-1; 7 nucleotides line up with TRBD1. The V segment lost 6 bases and the J segment 4 bases; nucleotides outside the gene matches: 6. The CDR3 is 13 residues long. Germline V gene data show CDR1 as DFQATT and CDR2 as SNEGSKA (reference sequence). The CDR3 DNA sequence: TGCAGTGCAACCGGGACAGAGTACAATGAGCAGTTCTTC. It is translated as CSATGTEYNEQFF.

This clonotype has at least ten counts. The rearrangement links TRBV4-1 to TRBJ2-7, with TRBD1 identical over 10 bases. After removal of 0 bases from V and 2 bases from J, the junction contained 4 bases not matched to a gene. The CDR3 totals 16 residues. Germline loops: CDR1 MGHRA, CDR2 YSYEKL. CDR3 sequence reads: CASSQDPGQGTYEQYF. The CDR3 DNA follows: TGCGCCAGCAGCCAAGATCCGGGACAGGGGACCTACGAGCAGTACTTC.

This clonotype was detected a few times. This chain links TRBV7-3 with TRBJ2-5, with D possibly called TRBD1 or TRBD2 (5 bases each). The ends were cut back, 2 bases at V and 2 bases at J, with 12 bases in the middle. CDR1 is SGHTA, CDR2 FQGTGA, per germline. The CDR3 is 15 residues long. The CDR3 spells CASSLGVGGQETQYF. For the CDR3, the DNA is TGTGCCAGCAGCTTAGGCGTTGGGGGACAAGAGACCCAGTACTTC.

The chain carries TRBV5-4 and TRBJ2-5; 8 bases match TRBD2. Germline V CDR1 and CDR2: SGHNT, YYREEE (reference sequence). CDR3 length: 14 residues. Trimming at V came to 8 bases and at J to 3 bases, leaving 9 bases not matched to a gene. The CDR3 protein is CARERPGLEETQYF. The CDR3 DNA reads TGTGCCAGGGAAAGACCGGGACTAGAAGAGACCCAGTACTTC.

Only a few counts were recorded for this clonotype. The chain combines TRBV7-3 with TRBJ2-3; possible D gene TRBD1, 5 bases. The germline CDR1 and CDR2 sequences are SGHTA and FQGTGA. Deletions cut 4 bases from V and 5 bases from J, with 19 bases between. CDR3 size: 16 residues. CDR3 in DNA: TGTGCCAGCAGCTCCAATGCAGGGCAGGGCGGAGATACGCAGTATTTT. It specifies CASSSNAGQGGDTQYF.

This clonotype was counted only a few times. The genes are TRBV5-1 and TRBJ2-1; unclear D gene. This CDR3 comprises 14 residues. The V end was cut by 3 bases, the J end by 4 bases, with 11 bases between. Germline assignment: CDR1 SGHRS and CDR2 YFSETQ. The CDR3 reads CASSSLPGYNEQFF. CDR3 nucleotides: TGCGCCAGCAGCTCCTTGCCCGGTTACAATGAGCAGTTCTTC.

A few counts support this clonotype. The chain uses TRBV20-1 and TRBJ2-1, with TRBD2 matching 9 bases. Germline V lookup: CDR1 DFQATT, CDR2 SNEGSKA (reference sequence). The junction had 11 bases not matched to a gene; V was cut back by 5 bases and J by 9 bases. CDR3 length: 14 residues. The CDR3 DNA follows: TGCAGTGCTTCTACGGGACTAGCTGACGGTGAGCAGTTCTTC. Its protein product is CSASTGLADGEQFF.

This sequence joins TRBV7-9 and TRBJ2-7; D is possibly TRBD2 (5 bases). V was pared by 5 bases and J by 7 bases, with 27 bases between. CDR3 size: 17 residues. CDR1 and CDR2 from the germline V gene are SEHNR and FQNEAQ (reference sequence). The CDR3 bases are TGTGCCAGCAGCCCGATCGCAACTAGTTTATGGGCTGGGGAGCAGTACGTC. Residues: CASSPIATSLWAGEQYV.

This clonotype was picked up a small number of times. The V and J genes are TRBV5-1 and TRBJ1-1; the match to TRBD1 covers 8 bases. The CDR3 spans 15 residues. J was trimmed by 5 bases and V by 4 bases; bases with no gene match: 10. Germline V lookup: CDR1 SGHRS, CDR2 YFSETQ. The chain's CDR3 is CASSGGRGRGTEAFF. CDR3 nucleotides: TGCGCCAGCAGCGGAGGCAGGGGGCGAGGGACTGAAGCTTTCTTT.

The J gene is TRBJ2-3, the V gene TRBV19, with D possibly being TRBD1 or TRBD2 (5 bases each). V lost 3 bases and J 5 bases, leaving 9 bases between the germline ends. Germline V CDR1 and CDR2: LNHDA, SQIVND (reference sequence). The CDR3 spans 13 residues. The DNA for the CDR3 is TGTGCCAGTAGTATTGGGGGTAAAGATACGCAGTATTTT. Protein: CASSIGGKDTQYF.

This chain links TRBV4-2 with TRBJ2-1; the match to TRBD1 covers 7 bases. The CDR3 is 17 residues long. J lost 3 bases, V lost 4 bases, and 12 bases had no gene match. CDR1 LGHNA and CDR2 YNFKEQ come from the germline V gene. The CDR3 bases are TGTGCCAGCAGCCCAATAGCACAGGGGCGTCTCTACAATGAGCAGTTCTTC. This translates into CASSPIAQGRLYNEQFF.